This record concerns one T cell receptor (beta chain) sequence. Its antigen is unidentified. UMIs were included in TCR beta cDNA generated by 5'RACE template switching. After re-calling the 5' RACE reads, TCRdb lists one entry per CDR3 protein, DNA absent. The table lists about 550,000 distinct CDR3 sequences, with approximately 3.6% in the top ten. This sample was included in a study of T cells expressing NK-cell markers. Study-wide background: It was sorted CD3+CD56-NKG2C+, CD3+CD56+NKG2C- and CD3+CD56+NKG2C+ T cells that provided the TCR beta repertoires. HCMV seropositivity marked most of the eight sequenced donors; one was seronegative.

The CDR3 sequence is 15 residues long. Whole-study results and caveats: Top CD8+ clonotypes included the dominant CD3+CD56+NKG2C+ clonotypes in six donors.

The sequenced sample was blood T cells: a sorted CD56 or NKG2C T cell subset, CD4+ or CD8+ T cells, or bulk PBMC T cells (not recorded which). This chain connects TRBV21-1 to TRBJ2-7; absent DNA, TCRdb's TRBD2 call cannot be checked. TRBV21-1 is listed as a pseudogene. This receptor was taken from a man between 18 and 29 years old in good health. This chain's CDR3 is CASSKDRERKYEQYF.